This T cell receptor beta chain appears in the sequencing data of a study of cytomegalovirus exposure and HLA in healthy donors. Study results and caveats: In a later analysis, common viral pathogens appeared linked to several of the most significant clusters.

As regards this clone: Its antigen remains unknown.

PCR was performed using 60 Vbeta and 13 Jbeta primers. Generated by immunoSEQ multiplex PCR, the TCRdb table keeps only in-frame clones and is missing some. The sample has about 160,000 clones, 80% to 90% seen once. Sequencing was performed on PBMCs. The TCR originated in a male donor in good health and CMV-seronegative.

CDR3: CASTLIGTVYGYTF. Written as DNA, the CDR3 is TGTGCCAGTACCCTAATCGGGACAGTCTATGGCTACACCTTC. The chain recombines TRBV19 with TRBJ1-2; 7 bases match TRBD1. There are 14 residues in the CDR3. Germline V gives CDR1 LNHDA, CDR2 SQIVND (reference sequence). Losses at the gene ends were 7 bases for V and 4 bases for J; bases not matched to a gene: 9.